This T cell receptor (beta chain) was found in a study of ipilimumab plus nivolumab after autologous stem cell transplantation. Across the study: Typical patient got about 5 ipilimumab doses and fewer than 10 nivolumab doses (median). The DLBCL group included primary refractory and relapsed cases.

Patients got ipilimumab 1 mg/kg beginning 14 to 28 days post-transplant. Patients received nivolumab 3 mg/kg at weeks 1, 4, 7, 10, then fortnightly to week 26. Using immunoSEQ multiplex PCR, the repertoire was profiled, and TCRdb retains in-frame clones only, with some absent. Of under 20,000 clones detected, under 85% appear once; the ten largest clones hold about a third. The CDR3 covers 13 residues. Trimming shortened V by 3 bases and J by 9 bases, and 9 bases separated the two germline ends. Germline V gene data show CDR1 as MRHNA and CDR2 as SNTAGT. The specimen comprised PBMCs, sampled in a trial of ipilimumab plus nivolumab as post-transplant consolidation. The TCR originated in a male donor with diffuse large B-cell lymphoma. The chain uses TRBV6-4 and TRBJ1-6; no firm D call. In nucleotides, the CDR3 is TGTGCCAGCAGTGAGGCGATAGGTTCACCCCTCCACTTT. Translation gives CASSEAIGSPLHF.